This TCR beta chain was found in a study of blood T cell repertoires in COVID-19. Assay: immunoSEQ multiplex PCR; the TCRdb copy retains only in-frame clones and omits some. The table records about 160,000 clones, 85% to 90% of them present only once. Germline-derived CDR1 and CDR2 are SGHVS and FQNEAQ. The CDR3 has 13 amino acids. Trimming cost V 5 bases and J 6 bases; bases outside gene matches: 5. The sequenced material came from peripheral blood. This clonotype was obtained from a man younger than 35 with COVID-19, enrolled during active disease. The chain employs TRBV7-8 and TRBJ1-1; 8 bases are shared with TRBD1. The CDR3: CASSVTGDPEAFF. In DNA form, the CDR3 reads TGTGCCAGCAGCGTGACAGGGGATCCTGAAGCTTTCTTT.